These T cell receptor beta chains were read from a single sample in a study of radiation and T cells in renal cell carcinoma. The method was immunoSEQ multiplex PCR; TCRdb's version includes in-frame clones alone and lacks a portion of them. The table has 120,000 to 150,000 clones, about 88% seen once; the top ten hold around 4.1%. The sequenced sample was blood, obtained from a patient whose treatment included radiotherapy and nephrectomy. These receptors all stem from a woman between 65 and 79 years old with renal cell carcinoma. The CDR3 runs from the conserved cysteine through the conserved F or W. A D gene is named only where the DNA matches it firmly. Clone size is stated in some rows and not others, as once, few, many or a class when expanded.

j_call clone_size v_call d_call cdr3_aa cdr3_nt
TRBJ1-1 few TRBV19 - CASSMARKAFF TGTGCCAGTAGTATGGCCAGGAAAGCTTTCTTT
TRBJ2-5 - TRBV6-5 TRBD1 CASSYSRGWETQYF TGTGCCAGCAGTTACTCCAGGGGGTGGGAGACCCAGTACTTC
TRBJ2-7 - TRBV28 TRBD1 CASTTDRAGGYEQYF TGTGCCAGCACCACGGACAGGGCCGGGGGTTACGAGCAGTACTTC
TRBJ1-6 - TRBV6-5 - CASKVGDFNSPLHF TGTGCCAGCAAAGTGGGGGATTTTAATTCACCCCTCCACTTT
TRBJ1-1 - TRBV7-2 TRBD1 CASSLTGAPAEAFF TGTGCCAGCAGCTTAACAGGGGCTCCAGCTGAAGCTTTCTTT
TRBJ2-7 once TRBV6-4 - CASSASGSGEQYF TGTGCCAGCAGTGCTTCCGGGAGCGGCGAGCAGTACTTC
TRBJ1-1 - TRBV19 - CASSIPGNTEAFF TGTGCCAGTAGTATTCCAGGGAACACTGAAGCTTTCTTT
TRBJ2-7 - TRBV5-6 - CASSLSSYEQYF TGTGCCAGCAGCTTAAGCTCCTACGAGCAGTACTTC
TRBJ2-7 - TRBV27 - CASTPYPGSSYEQYF TGTGCCAGCACCCCATACCCAGGTTCCTCCTACGAGCAGTACTTC
TRBJ1-2 - TRBV7-2 TRBD1 CASSGRTGEGYTF TGTGCCAGCAGCGGCCGGACAGGGGAGGGCTACACCTTC
TRBJ2-1 - TRBV28 - CATLEPRSYNEQFF TGTGCCACCTTGGAGCCTCGCTCCTACAATGAGCAGTTCTTC
TRBJ1-1 - TRBV5-4 - CASSLEVNTEAFF TGTGCCAGCAGCTTGGAAGTGAACACTGAAGCTTTCTTT
TRBJ2-5 once TRBV2 TRBD2 CASRDTSGGRETQYF TGTGCCAGCAGGGATACTAGCGGGGGACGGGAGACCCAGTACTTC
TRBJ1-2 - TRBV18 TRBD1 CASSPGQGAHGYTF TGTGCCAGCTCACCAGGGCAGGGGGCGCATGGCTACACCTTC
TRBJ2-5 - TRBV6-1 TRBD2 CASSELAGGPEETQYF TGTGCCAGCAGTGAATTAGCGGGGGGGCCCGAAGAGACCCAGTACTTC
TRBJ2-1 once TRBV5-5 - CASSPGPYNEQFF TGTGCCAGCAGCCCGGGACCATACAATGAGCAGTTCTTC
TRBJ1-5 - TRBV2 TRBD1 CASGGTGNNQPQHF TGTGCCAGCGGCGGGACAGGGAACAATCAGCCCCAGCATTTT
TRBJ2-1 - TRBV7-2 - CASSLAWQAPIF TGTGCCAGCAGCTTAGCGTGGCAAGCGCCCATCTTC
TRBJ1-2 - TRBV19 TRBD1 CASSQDRAHGYTF TGTGCCAGTAGCCAGGACAGGGCCCATGGCTACACCTTC
TRBJ2-7 - TRBV5-5 - CASSLAVLSSYEQYF TGTGCCAGCAGCTTGGCGGTATTATCCTCCTACGAGCAGTACTTC
TRBJ1-1 - TRBV5-3 - CASSFQRERTEAFF TGTGCCAGCAGCTTTCAAAGGGAGAGGACTGAAGCTTTCTTT
TRBJ2-1 - TRBV11-2 TRBD2 CASSPVAGGPSYNEQFF TGTGCCAGCAGCCCCGTAGCGGGGGGGCCATCCTACAATGAGCAGTTCTTC
TRBJ1-1 - TRBV12-5 - CASGLERITEAFF TGTGCTAGTGGTTTGGAACGAATCACTGAAGCTTTCTTT
TRBJ2-1 - TRBV15 - CATSRDNPGVVGDEQFF TGTGCCACCAGCAGAGATAATCCGGGGGTAGTGGGGGATGAGCAGTTCTTC
TRBJ1-2 - TRBV15 - CATSRDANYGYTF TGTGCCACCAGCAGAGATGCCAACTATGGCTACACCTTC
TRBJ2-1 - TRBV11-2 - CASSLAGVVYNEQFF TGTGCCAGCAGCTTAGCAGGGGTTGTGTACAATGAGCAGTTCTTC
TRBJ1-3 - TRBV11-3 TRBD1 CASSPGQGPGNTIYF TGTGCCAGCAGCCCGGGACAGGGTCCTGGAAACACCATATATTTT
TRBJ1-1 once TRBV6-5 - CASSYSIGGTEAFF TGTGCCAGCAGTTACTCGATAGGGGGCACTGAAGCTTTCTTT
TRBJ1-2 - TRBV12-1 - CASSFYTRDCPYGYTF TGTGCCAGCAGCTTCTACACTCGCGACTGCCCCTATGGCTACACCTTC
TRBJ2-2 - TRBV7-2 - CASSQEGGYTGELFF TGTGCCAGCAGCCAAGAGGGGGGATACACCGGGGAGCTGTTTTTT
TRBJ2-7 - TRBV11-2 - CASSQINEQYF TGTGCCAGCAGCCAAATCAACGAGCAGTACTTC
TRBJ2-2 - TRBV1 - CTSSKRTSGGAGELFF TGCACCAGCAGCAAGAGGACTAGCGGGGGGGCCGGGGAGCTGTTTTTT
TRBJ2-3 - TRBV5-6 - CASSLVGTSTDTQYF TGTGCCAGCAGCTTGGTGGGGACCAGCACAGATACGCAGTATTTT
TRBJ2-3 - TRBV11-2 TRBD1 CASSPDRGPTDTQYF TGTGCCAGCAGCCCTGACAGGGGGCCGACAGATACGCAGTATTTT
TRBJ1-6 - TRBV28 TRBD1 CASSPPGQGALSPLHF TGTGCCAGCAGTCCCCCGGGACAGGGGGCTTTGTCACCCCTCCACTTT
TRBJ1-5 - TRBV6-5 TRBD1 CASRSDRESNQPQHF TGTGCCAGCAGGTCGGACAGGGAAAGCAATCAGCCCCAGCATTTT
TRBJ2-5 once TRBV10-3 - CAISDATEETQYF TGTGCCATCAGTGATGCGACAGAAGAGACCCAGTACTTC
TRBJ2-2 - TRBV5-1 TRBD2 CASRGGGPNTGELFF TGCGCCAGCCGTGGCGGGGGGCCGAACACCGGGGAGCTGTTTTTT
TRBJ2-6 - TRBV6-5 - CASRGLYSGANVLTF TGTGCCAGCCGGGGCCTGTACTCTGGGGCCAACGTCCTGACTTTC
TRBJ1-1 - TRBV19 - CASSTPGRGNTEAFF TGTGCCAGTAGTACCCCGGGGAGGGGGAACACTGAAGCTTTCTTT
TRBJ2-5 - TRBV4-2 TRBD2 CASSQSTSGSPQETQYF TGTGCCAGCAGCCAATCGACTAGCGGCTCTCCTCAAGAGACCCAGTACTTC
TRBJ1-2 - TRBV5-4 - CASSLGGAPRGYTF TGTGCCAGCAGCTTAGGAGGGGCCCCCCGAGGCTACACCTTC
TRBJ2-7 - TRBV27 - CASSLQFHYEQYF TGTGCCAGCAGTTTACAGTTCCACTACGAGCAGTACTTC
TRBJ1-1 - TRBV25-1 - CASSAPGRRNTEAFF TGTGCCAGCTCAGCTCCGGGACGTAGGAACACTGAAGCTTTCTTT
TRBJ2-7 - TRBV4-2 TRBD1 CASSQETGGFYEQYF TGTGCCAGCAGCCAAGAAACAGGGGGTTTCTACGAGCAGTACTTC
TRBJ1-1 - TRBV28 - CASSSPGQNTEAFF TGTGCCAGCAGTTCCCCGGGACAGAACACTGAAGCTTTCTTT
TRBJ1-2 once TRBV12-5 TRBD1 CASGPGQLGTNYGYTF TGTGCTAGTGGCCCGGGACAGTTGGGGACTAACTATGGCTACACCTTC
TRBJ2-3 - TRBV6-5 TRBD1 CASSYTGQGADTQYF TGTGCCAGCAGTTACACAGGACAGGGGGCAGATACGCAGTATTTT
TRBJ1-5 - TRBV7-2 - CASSLDGYSNQPQHF TGTGCCAGCAGTTTGGACGGCTATAGCAATCAGCCCCAGCATTTT